The source of this T cell receptor (beta chain) is a study of T cell repertoires in cytomegalovirus infection. The wider study: Shared public TCR beta signatures pointed to both CMV infection and a matching HLA type. Study conclusions and caveats: It was HLA-C-restricted CMV-specific TCR beta clonotypes that dominated the response ex vivo. The cumulative frequency of public TCR beta families distinguished individuals who carried CMV together with the relevant HLA.

This clonotype was seen ten or more times. What it binds is unknown. Trimming pared 3 bases from V and 2 bases from J, leaving 3 bases between. Germline V lookup: CDR1 SGHTA, CDR2 FQGNSA. The CDR3 spans 12 residues. TCRdb reprocessed the reads via MiXCR and lists one record per CDR3 protein. The sample consists of fewer than 200,000 distinct CDR3 sequences, around 20% of them appearing once. Material: PBMCs. The TCR was taken from a human donor in good health (CMV status not recorded). Some clones in this sample may be carry-over from other donors' samples. The V call is TRBV7-2, the J call TRBJ2-3; D gene uncertain. The chain's CDR3 is CASSFDTDTQYF. CDR3 coding DNA: TGTGCCAGCAGCTTCGACACAGATACGCAGTATTTT.